The 28 T cell receptor beta chains listed next were all sequenced from one sample in a study of shared clonotypes between healthy human individuals. Clones were read by immunoSEQ multiplex PCR, and TCRdb kept only the in-frame ones, dropping some. Of roughly 1,000,000 clones in the sample, about 80% were seen once. The sequencing sample was made of memory CD4+ T cells from PBMCs. Subset: CD45RA-negative fraction. All receptors come from a man between 18 and 35 years old in good health. Some clones in this sample may be carry-over from other donors' samples.

The rearrangement uses TRBV5-6 and TRBJ2-4, with 9 bases fitting TRBD1. J lost 7 bases, V lost 4 bases, and 12 bases had no gene match. The CDR3 runs 16 residues. CDR1 and CDR2 (germline): SGHDT, YYEEEE. The CDR3 DNA reads as TGTGCCAGCAGCGCCCGGACAGGGGCCCAAATGAACATTCAGTACTTC. Translating gives CASSARTGAQMNIQYF.

This clone was observed once. V is TRBV2 and J is TRBJ1-5; D is undetermined. V was clipped by 2 bases and J by 4 bases, with 6 bases between them. CDR1 SNHLY and CDR2 FYNNEI come from the germline V gene. CDR3 size: 13 residues. Here the CDR3 reads CASSENSNQPQHF. In DNA form, the CDR3 reads TGTGCCAGCAGTGAAAACAGTAATCAGCCCCAGCATTTT.

The rearrangement joins TRBV28 to TRBJ1-2, with TRBD1 identical over 8 bases. The V gene's germline CDR1 is MDHEN and CDR2 SYDVKM. This CDR3 has 14 amino acids. Trimming took 8 bases from V and 3 from J; bases not matched to a gene: 8. The CDR3 DNA sequence: TGTGCCAGCTCCCTCCCGACAGGGGACTATGGCTACACCTTC. Its protein product is CASSLPTGDYGYTF.

V and J are TRBV7-3 and TRBJ2-1; 9 nucleotides align to TRBD2. This CDR3 has 14 amino acids. Germline assignment: CDR1 SGHTA and CDR2 FQGTGA. The trim removed 8 bases at V and 5 bases at J, leaving 7 bases unmatched. Written as DNA, the CDR3 is TGTGCCAGCGCAACTAGCGGGCCCAACAATGAGCAGTTCTTC. Its protein is CASATSGPNNEQFF.

This sequence joins TRBV11-2 and TRBJ1-2, with a tentative D call TRBD1 (5 bases). The V gene lost 5 bases and the J gene lost 2 bases, with 12 bases spanning the gap. The CDR3 length is 14 residues. Germline CDR1 reads SGHAT; CDR2 reads FQNNGV. The CDR3 here is CASSPRQINYGYTF. The CDR3, as DNA: TGTGCCAGCAGCCCGCGACAGATAAACTATGGCTACACCTTC. Based on the CDR3 plus reference TRBV11-2 and TRBJ1-2, the full variable domain is EAGVAQSPRYKIIEKRQSVAFWCNPISGHATLYWYQQILGQGPKLLIQFQNNGVVDDSQLPKDRFSAERLKGVDSTLKIQPAKLEDSAVYLCASSPRQINYGYTFGSGTRLTVV.

This chain links TRBV11-2 with TRBJ2-5; 8 bases align to TRBD1. The CDR3 runs to 13 residues. Trimming at V came to 6 bases and at J to 4 bases, leaving 4 bases not matched to a gene. CDR1 is SGHAT and CDR2 is FQNNGV in the germline V gene. This CDR3 reads CASRTGAVETQYF. In DNA, the CDR3 is TGTGCCAGCAGGACAGGGGCGGTAGAGACCCAGTACTTC. Together with reference TRBV11-2 and TRBJ2-5, the CDR3 gives the full variable domain: EAGVAQSPRYKIIEKRQSVAFWCNPISGHATLYWYQQILGQGPKLLIQFQNNGVVDDSQLPKDRFSAERLKGVDSTLKIQPAKLEDSAVYLCASRTGAVETQYFGPGTRLLVL.

On this clone: A far larger clone is just one base off, so this is likely a read error. V gene TRBV2 combines with J gene TRBJ2-7; possibly TRBD1 for D (6 bases). CDR1 SNHLY and CDR2 FYNNEI come from the germline V gene. Trimming cost V 6 bases and J 1 base, with 16 bases left between them. The CDR3 has 15 amino acids. The CDR3 nucleotides read TGTGCCAGCAGGGTAGACAGGTTGGGGTCCTACGAGCAGTACTTC. Translation: CASRVDRLGSYEQYF.

Turning to this clone: Other DNA variants within this sample encode the same CDR3. The chain is built from TRBV6-5 and TRBJ2-7; 9 positions match TRBD1. V was clipped by 6 bases and J by 2 bases; unmatched bases: 8. The CDR3 spans 15 residues. Germline CDR1 is MNHEY and CDR2 is SVGAGI. The CDR3 DNA reads TGTGCCAGCAGCCTGGGGGGGACAGGGACCTACGAGCAGTACTTC. Amino acid sequence: CASSLGGTGTYEQYF.

J is TRBJ2-7 and V is TRBV27; the D call may be TRBD1 or TRBD2 (5 bases each). The CDR3 contains 15 residues. V dropped 4 bases and J dropped 4 bases, with 17 bases sitting between them. Germline V gives CDR1 MNHEY, CDR2 SMNVEV (reference sequence). Here the CDR3 reads CASSSPQGAVYEQYF. CDR3 coding DNA: TGTGCCAGCAGTTCCCCGCAGGGAGCCGTTTACGAGCAGTACTTC.

A note on this clone: A much larger clone differs by one base, so this may be a read error. The same CDR3 can be traced to other DNA sequences in this sample. V usage is TRBV18 and J usage is TRBJ1-1; D not certain. The ends were cut back, 1 base at V and 2 bases at J, with 5 bases in the middle. Germline CDR1 is KGHSH and CDR2 is LQKENI. This CDR3 has 13 amino acids. CDR3 protein: CASSPQANTEAFF. The CDR3, as DNA: TGTGCCAGCTCACCACAAGCTAACACTGAAGCTTTCTTT.

The V gene is TRBV20-1, the J gene TRBJ2-5; D remains ambiguous. Trimming removed 6 bases at V and 5 bases at J, with 7 bases between. The CDR3 has 10 residues. Germline lookup yields CDR1 DFQATT and CDR2 SNEGSKA (reference sequence). The chain's CDR3 is CSAEVETQYF. The CDR3 DNA sequence: TGCAGTGCAGAGGTGGAGACCCAGTACTTC.

The chain carries TRBV30 and TRBJ2-5; D not certain. The DNA matches TRBJ2-7 better at its end, which makes the J call doubtful. In germline, CDR1 is GTSNPN, CDR2 SVGIG (reference sequence). The CDR3 has 15 amino acids. The CDR3 here is CAWSFAYSGLDEQYF. The CDR3 DNA is TGTGCCTGGAGTTTCGCGTACTCCGGCCTCGACGAGCAGTACTTC.

The rearrangement joins TRBV6-4 to TRBJ2-7; no definite D call. V was pared by 11 bases and J by 0 bases, with 17 bases between. The CDR3 sequence is 14 residues long. In germline, CDR1 is MRHNA, CDR2 SNTAGT. CDR3 in DNA: TGTGCCCGCTGGGCGATTGACGACTCCTACGAGCAGTACTTC. Translated: CARWAIDDSYEQYF.

The chain links TRBV6-5 to TRBJ1-5; a weak D match, TRBD1 (5 bases). The V and J ends lost 5 bases and 3 bases respectively, with 11 bases between them. CDR1 MNHEY and CDR2 SVGAGI come from the germline V gene. This CDR3 has 14 amino acids. The CDR3 DNA sequence: TGTGCCAGCAGTCAGAGTGGGGCCAATCAGCCCCAGCATTTT. This codes for CASSQSGANQPQHF.

The gene calls are TRBV7-9 and TRBJ1-1, with D possibly TRBD1 on 6 matching bases. Looked up from germline, CDR1 is SEHNR and CDR2 is FQNEAQ (reference sequence). CDR3 length equals 14 residues. Trimming pared 3 bases from V and 7 bases from J, leaving 15 bases between. The CDR3 coding sequence is TGTGCCAGCAGCTTGGGCAGGGGAAGCTTTGAAGCTTTCTTT. It specifies CASSLGRGSFEAFF.

This chain uses TRBV5-1 with TRBJ1-4; TRBD1 matches 9 bases. From germline, CDR1 is SGHRS and CDR2 YFSETQ. The V and J ends lost 0 bases and 0 bases, in that order; junction bases with no gene match: 6. The CDR3 has 18 amino acids. CDR3 nucleotides: TGCGCCAGCAGCTTGGGACAGGGGGGACTTGCAACTAATGAAAAACTGTTTTTT. Translation: CASSLGQGGLATNEKLFF.

This chain links TRBV28 with TRBJ1-2; D uncertain. The germline gives CDR1 MDHEN, CDR2 SYDVKM. Trimming took 5 bases from V and 5 from J, leaving 15 bases between them. The CDR3 has 14 residues. The CDR3 loop reads CASSTPLGIYGYTF. CDR3 in DNA: TGTGCCAGCAGTACCCCACTTGGTATATATGGCTACACCTTC.

The chain combines TRBV28 with TRBJ2-3, with D perhaps TRBD2 (5 bases). This CDR3 has 13 residues. The germline V gene encodes CDR1 MDHEN and CDR2 SYDVKM. Trimming left V 8 bases short and J 6 bases short, with 15 bases between. CDR3 amino acids: CASGRTRRDTQYF. The CDR3, as DNA: TGTGCCAGCGGTCGAACTAGAAGGGATACGCAGTATTTT.

The table lists this clone with a count of one. The chain uses TRBV28 and TRBJ2-3; D may be TRBD1 (5 bases). The CDR3 sequence is 16 residues long. Germline CDR1 is MDHEN and CDR2 is SYDVKM. Trimming pared 7 bases from V and 3 bases from J, leaving 20 bases between. As DNA, the CDR3 is TGTGCCAGCACTTTTTCCGCCAGGGTTGGGACAGATACGCAGTATTTT. Amino acids: CASTFSARVGTDTQYF.

This chain connects TRBV10-2 to TRBJ1-2; no definite D call. Germline V gene sequence: CDR1 WSHSY, CDR2 SAAADI. This CDR3 is 10 amino acids long. The V end lost 6 bases, the J end lost 8 bases, and 7 bases lay between the germline ends. CDR3 DNA sequence: TGCGCCAGCAGGGATAGGGGCTACACCTTC. Protein product: CASRDRGYTF.

On this clone itself: One end of the junction fails to match germline, which may point to a read error. The chain couples TRBV6-1 to TRBJ1-5; tentative D call: TRBD1 (5 bases). This CDR3 spans 14 amino acids. Germline CDR1 MNHNS, CDR2 SASEGT. This CDR3 reads CASSDPRDFQAQHF. The CDR3 coding sequence is TGTGCCAGCAGTGACCCTAGGGACTTTCAGGCCCAGCATTTT.

About this clone itself: Other DNA sequences from this sample encode an identical CDR3 as well. The rearrangement uses TRBV28 and TRBJ2-7, with 7 bases aligning to TRBD2. The ends lost 3 bases at V and 4 bases at J; junction bases unmatched: 6. The CDR3 runs to 14 residues. Germline loops: CDR1 MDHEN, CDR2 SYDVKM. As DNA, the CDR3 is TGTGCCAGCAGTTTCTCGGGAGGACGGTACGAGCAGTACTTC. Its protein product is CASSFSGGRYEQYF. Full variable domain (missing parts from reference TRBV28 and TRBJ2-7): DVKVTQSSRYLVKRTGEKVFLECVQDMDHENMFWYRQDPGLGLRLIYFSYDVKMKEKGDIPEGYSVSREKKERFSLILESASTNQTSMYLCASSFSGGRYEQYFGPGTRLTVT.

This chain links TRBV10-3 with TRBJ2-1; D is ambiguous. Germline V gene sequence: CDR1 ENHRY, CDR2 SYGVKD. The length of the CDR3 is 14 residues. V lost 3 bases, J lost 13 bases, and 19 bases lay in between. The CDR3 coding sequence is TGTGCCATCAGTGAAGTTGGTGGGGAAACTAATCAGTTCTTC. It codes for CAISEVGGETNQFF.

This clone was detected only once. The chain links TRBV19 to TRBJ2-7; D gene ambiguous. The germline gives CDR1 LNHDA, CDR2 SQIVND (reference sequence). V shed 4 bases and J shed 2 bases, with 6 bases lying between them. The CDR3 is 12 amino acids. The CDR3 coding sequence is TGTGCCAGTAGTAACCGGGCCTACGAGCAGTACTTC. The encoded protein is CASSNRAYEQYF.

This chain connects TRBV27 to TRBJ1-4; 9 nucleotides match TRBD1. V trimming: 5 bases; J trimming: 5 bases; junction bases outside the gene matches: 6. The CDR3 runs to 15 residues. The V gene's germline CDR1 is MNHEY and CDR2 SMNVEV (reference sequence). The CDR3 loop reads CASSPHTGGNEKLFF. CDR3 sequence (DNA): TGTGCCAGCAGTCCCCATACAGGGGGCAATGAAAAACTGTTTTTT.

The V and J genes are TRBV7-8 and TRBJ2-7; 11 bases line up with TRBD1. This CDR3 region has 14 residues. The germline V gene has CDR1 SGHVS and CDR2 FQNEAQ. Unmatched junction bases numbered 3, after V lost 5 bases and J lost 3 bases. The CDR3 coding sequence is TGTGCCAGCAGCCGAGGGACAGGGGGCTACGAGCAGTACTTC. It translates to CASSRGTGGYEQYF.

In this sample, this clone turned up many times. The chain recombines TRBV28 with TRBJ2-5; possibly TRBD1 for D (6 bases). CDR1 is MDHEN and CDR2 is SYDVKM in the germline V gene. The CDR3 is made up of 13 amino acids. Trimming left V 6 bases short and J 5 bases short, with 13 bases between. CDR3 DNA: TGTGCCAGCAGGGTGCTCGGACAGGAGACCCAGTACTTC. Its protein is CASRVLGQETQYF.

V gene TRBV2 combines with J gene TRBJ2-5; D perhaps matches TRBD1 (7 bases). Germline CDR1 SNHLY, CDR2 FYNNEI. CDR3 length: 16 amino acids. V shed 4 bases and J shed 0 bases, with 15 bases lying between them. CDR3 in DNA: TGTGCCAGCAGTGGGTTGGAGGGACAGTACCAAGAGACCCAGTACTTC. Protein: CASSGLEGQYQETQYF.